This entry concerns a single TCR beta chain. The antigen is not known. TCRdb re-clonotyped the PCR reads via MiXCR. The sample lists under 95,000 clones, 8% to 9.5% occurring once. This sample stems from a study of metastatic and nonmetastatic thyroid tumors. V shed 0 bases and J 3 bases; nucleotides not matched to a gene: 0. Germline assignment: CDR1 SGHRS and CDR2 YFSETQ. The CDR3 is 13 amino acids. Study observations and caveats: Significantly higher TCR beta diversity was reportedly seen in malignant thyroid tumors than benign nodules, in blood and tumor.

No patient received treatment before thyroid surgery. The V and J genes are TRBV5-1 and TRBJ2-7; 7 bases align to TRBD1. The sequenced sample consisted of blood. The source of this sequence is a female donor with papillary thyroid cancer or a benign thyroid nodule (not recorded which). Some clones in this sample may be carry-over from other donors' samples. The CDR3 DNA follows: TGCGCCAGCAGCTTGGACAGGGGCTACGAGCAGTACTTC. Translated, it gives CASSLDRGYEQYF.